A single sample gave rise to the 24 T cell receptor beta chains below, sequenced in a study of T-cell reconstitution after alpha-beta-depleted transplantation in children. Unique molecular identifiers tagged the TCRbeta library. TCRdb ran MiXCR on the PCR reads and lists one entry per CDR3 protein. The top ten clones hold 14% of a sample with 500,000 or so distinct CDR3 sequences, about 10% of them seen once. The sample was PBMCs, mostly from graft donor cells, taken 180 days after TCRalphabeta/CD19-depleted stem cell transplant. The receptors originated from a female patient aged 2-9 years who had a stem cell transplant for aplastic anemia, so the T cells may come from the graft donor.

This clonotype appeared a few times. This chain joins TRBV11-2 and TRBJ2-1, with 13 bases fitting TRBD2. This CDR3 comprises 20 residues. Germline V gives CDR1 SGHAT, CDR2 FQNNGV. J was trimmed by 1 base and V by 2 bases; bases with no gene match: 11. The CDR3 protein is CASSLPTGLAGSQSYNEQFF. DNA for the CDR3: TGTGCCAGCAGCTTACCCACGGGACTAGCGGGATCCCAATCCTACAATGAGCAGTTCTTC.

The chain couples TRBV29-1 to TRBJ2-7; tentatively, D is TRBD1 (6 bases). Trimming stripped 4 bases from V and 4 bases from J, with 11 bases between. The CDR3 runs 12 residues. The germline CDR1 and CDR2 sequences are SQVTM and ANQGSEA. DNA for the CDR3: TGCAGCGTTGGGGACACGGCATACGAGCAGTACGTC. Translation gives CSVGDTAYEQYV.

There are a few counts of this clonotype. The CDR3 loop is CASSFGDRPQHF. In nucleotides, the CDR3 is TGTGCCAGCAGTTTTGGGGATCGGCCCCAGCATTTT. This chain links TRBV12-3 or TRBV12-4 with TRBJ1-5, with no clear D. Trimming took off 3 bases at V and 9 bases at J, with 9 bases between the two ends. CDR3 length equals 12 residues.

The sample holds a few counts of this clonotype. V gene TRBV4-3 combines with J gene TRBJ1-2; D uncertain. The V gene's germline CDR1 is LGHNA and CDR2 YSLEER. V was shortened by 0 bases and J by 7 bases, with 15 bases between the two germline ends. The CDR3 has 15 amino acids. The CDR3: CASSQDREGWSGYTF. The CDR3, as DNA: TGCGCCAGCAGCCAAGATCGGGAAGGCTGGAGTGGCTACACCTTC.

This clonotype was counted ten times or more. V and J are TRBV6-2 or TRBV6-3 and TRBJ1-1; 7 bases line up with TRBD1. The CDR3 totals 14 residues. Germline trimming cut 4 bases from V and 2 bases from J; bases unmatched to any gene: 4. Germline CDR1 MNHEY, CDR2 SVGEGT. This CDR3 is CASSLWTGNTEAFF. The CDR3 coding sequence is TGTGCCAGCAGTTTGTGGACAGGTAACACTGAAGCTTTCTTT.

There are a few counts of this clonotype. The CDR3 nucleotides read TGTGCCAGCAGCGTAGATAGGACAGGGGGCAGTGAAGCTTTCTTT. Translation: CASSVDRTGGSEAFF. J is TRBJ1-1 and V is TRBV9; 11 nucleotides line up with TRBD1. V dropped 0 bases and J dropped 7; count of bases not matched to a gene: 5. Germline V gene data show CDR1 as SGDLS and CDR2 as YYNGEE. The CDR3 is made up of 15 amino acids.

There are a few counts of this clonotype. The chain joins TRBV5-1 to TRBJ1-5, with 10 bases lining up with TRBD1. This CDR3 has 15 residues. CDR1 and CDR2 from the germline V gene are SGHRS and YFSETQ. V trimming: 1 base; J trimming: 5 bases; junction bases outside the gene matches: 3. The CDR3 DNA follows: TGCGCCAGCAGCTTGTCGACAGGGGGCGATCAGCCCCAGCATTTT. Amino acids: CASSLSTGGDQPQHF.

This clonotype was recorded a few times. The V call is TRBV3-1, the J call TRBJ2-7; D gene ambiguous. CDR3 size: 16 residues. The germline gives CDR1 LGHDT, CDR2 YNNKEL (reference sequence). Trimming took off 1 base at V and 2 bases at J, with 15 bases between the two ends. CDR3 nucleotide sequence: TGTGCCAGCAGCCAAGTCGCGACGGATTACGCCTACGAGCAGTACTTC. Residues: CASSQVATDYAYEQYF.

There are many counts of this clonotype. This rearrangement joins TRBV7-2 to TRBJ2-7, with D tentatively TRBD2 (6 bases). V was shortened by 2 bases and J by 1 base, with 9 bases between the two germline ends. CDR3 length: 14 amino acids. Germline CDR1 and CDR2: SGHTA and FQGNSA. The CDR3 is CASSLFGGSYEQYV. The DNA of the CDR3 is TGTGCCAGCAGCTTATTTGGGGGGTCCTACGAGCAGTACGTC.

The genes are TRBV4-2 and TRBJ2-1, with TRBD2 matching 10 bases. The V gene's germline CDR1 is LGHNA and CDR2 YNFKEQ. The CDR3 loop spans 18 amino acids. After removal of 1 base from V and 3 bases from J, the junction contained 9 bases not matched to a gene. The CDR3 is CASSQAIRRTSGYNEQFF. In nucleotides, the CDR3 is TGTGCCAGCAGCCAAGCCATACGAAGGACTAGCGGCTACAATGAGCAGTTCTTC.

In its sample, this clonotype was seen a few times. The rearrangement links TRBV5-1 to TRBJ1-2; 8 bases fit TRBD1. V shed 0 bases and J 3 bases; nucleotides not matched to a gene: 4. CDR1 and CDR2 from the germline V gene are SGHRS and YFSETQ. The CDR3 consists of 15 residues. The CDR3 bases are TGCGCCAGCAGCTTGGGCCGGACAGGGCACTATGGCTACACCTTC. This sequence encodes CASSLGRTGHYGYTF.

The chain joins TRBV6-5 to TRBJ1-1; D is unresolved. The V end lost 2 bases, the J end lost 1 base, and 5 bases lay between the germline ends. The CDR3 covers 13 residues. The germline gives CDR1 MNHEY, CDR2 SVGAGI. CDR3 region: CASSYSQNTEAFF. CDR3 nucleotides: TGTGCCAGCAGTTACAGCCAGAACACTGAAGCTTTCTTT.

In its sample, this clonotype was seen a few times. This sequence joins TRBV9 and TRBJ1-2; D gene uncertain. This CDR3 region has 13 residues. Germline V lookup: CDR1 SGDLS, CDR2 YYNGEE. V shed 3 bases and J shed 3 bases, with 9 bases lying between them. Here the CDR3 reads CASSAGADYGYTF. The CDR3, as DNA: TGTGCCAGCAGCGCGGGCGCCGACTATGGCTACACCTTC.

A few counts support this clonotype. The chain is built from TRBV29-1 and TRBJ2-3; the match to TRBD2 covers 7 bases. Germline V gene sequence: CDR1 SQVTM, CDR2 ANQGSEA. The length of the CDR3 is 18 residues. Trimming cost V 6 bases and J 1 base; bases outside gene matches: 19. The CDR3 loop reads CSVGGHRDSSWGTDTQYF. CDR3 bases: TGCAGCGTGGGAGGGCACCGGGACTCCTCGTGGGGCACAGATACGCAGTATTTT.

This clonotype occurred many times. The chain combines TRBV5-1 with TRBJ2-1, with TRBD2 identical over 8 bases. J gave up 6 bases and V 0 bases, and 2 bases lay outside the gene matches. Germline assignment: CDR1 SGHRS and CDR2 YFSETQ. This CDR3 has 14 residues. CDR3 protein: CASSLGTSRNEQFF. CDR3 in DNA: TGCGCCAGCAGCTTGGGGACTAGCCGCAATGAGCAGTTCTTC.

The chain recombines TRBV12-3 or TRBV12-4 with TRBJ1-2; 7 nucleotides align to TRBD1. CDR3 length: 14 amino acids. V gave up 6 bases and J gave up 4 bases; unmatched junction bases: 8. The CDR3 DNA is TGTGCCAGCAGCTCCCAGACAGGGCGCTATGGCTACACCTTC. Translated: CASSSQTGRYGYTF.

A few counts support this clonotype. The rearrangement uses TRBV10-2 and TRBJ2-7; 7 positions match TRBD1. The CDR3 runs to 15 residues. The V and J ends lost 6 bases and 4 bases, in that order; junction bases with no gene match: 12. Looked up from germline, CDR1 is WSHSY and CDR2 is SAAADI. CDR3 protein: CASREGAMLPYEQYV. The CDR3 nucleotides are TGCGCCAGCAGAGAGGGGGCAATGCTCCCATACGAGCAGTACGTC.

In this sample, this clonotype turned up a few times. This rearrangement joins TRBV3-1 to TRBJ2-5; TRBD1 is a possible D gene (5 bases). The length of the CDR3 is 13 residues. V gave up 10 bases and J gave up 5 bases, with 17 bases separating them. CDR1 and CDR2 from the germline V gene are LGHDT and YNNKEL (reference sequence). CDR3 in amino acids: CATSEGVRETQYF. The CDR3, as DNA: TGTGCCACCTCCGAAGGGGTTCGGGAGACCCAGTACTTC.

This clonotype was seen a few times. The V and J genes are TRBV9 and TRBJ1-2, with TRBD1 identical over 7 bases. Germline CDR1 is SGDLS and CDR2 is YYNGEE. Losses at the gene ends were 4 bases for V and 4 bases for J; bases not matched to a gene: 10. This CDR3 spans 15 amino acids. This chain's CDR3 is CASSKWTGGGYGYTF. CDR3 nucleotides: TGTGCCAGCAGCAAATGGACAGGCGGAGGCTATGGCTACACCTTC.

The sample holds a few counts of this clonotype. The V gene is TRBV21-1, the J gene TRBJ2-5; TRBD1 was called by the table and not checked on the DNA. TRBV21-1 is designated a pseudogene. The CDR3 is 13 residues long. Here the CDR3 DNA reads TGTGCCAGCAGCAAAGGAGGGACGCAGACCCAGTACTTC. This encodes CASSKGGTQTQYF.

In its sample, this clonotype was seen a few times. V is TRBV7-6 and J is TRBJ2-3, with D uncertain. The germline V and J ends were trimmed by 3 bases and 3 bases, with 16 bases remaining between them. Per the germline V gene, CDR1 is SGHVS and CDR2 is FNYEAQ. The CDR3 loop spans 16 amino acids. CDR3 amino acids: CASSFSSRSSTDTQYF. As DNA, the CDR3 is TGTGCCAGCAGCTTTTCGAGTAGGTCGAGTACAGATACGCAGTATTTT.

There are a few counts of this clonotype. This chain joins TRBV3-1 and TRBJ2-2; D may be TRBD1 (5 bases). The V and J ends lost 10 bases and 5 bases respectively, with 8 bases between them. The germline V gene has CDR1 LGHDT and CDR2 YNNKEL (reference sequence). The CDR3 sequence is 11 residues long. The CDR3: CATRVTGELFF. The CDR3 coding sequence is TGTGCCACCAGGGTTACCGGGGAGCTGTTTTTT.

This clonotype appeared a few times. This chain uses TRBV20-1 with TRBJ1-6; D call uncertain. The V gene's germline CDR1 is DFQATT and CDR2 SNEGSKA (reference sequence). This CDR3 comprises 11 residues. Trimming cost V 0 bases and J 15 bases, with 9 bases left between them. CDR3 region: CSARDRKDLHF. DNA for the CDR3: TGCAGTGCTAGAGATCGAAAAGACCTCCACTTT.

In its sample, this clonotype was seen a few times. The chain joins TRBV20-1 to TRBJ2-3; 10 nucleotides align to TRBD2. The CDR3 has 19 amino acids. Looked up from germline, CDR1 is DFQATT and CDR2 is SNEGSKA (reference sequence). Losses at the gene ends were 4 bases for V and 4 bases for J; bases not matched to a gene: 20. The DNA of the CDR3 is TGCAGTGCTAATTACCCGGGACTAGCGCAGAGGGCGGTGCCAGATACGCAGTATTTT. This gives the protein CSANYPGLAQRAVPDTQYF.